Detailed here is one T cell receptor (beta chain). With V trimmed by 3 bases and J by 4 bases, 8 bases remained unmatched. The CDR3 spans 16 residues. CDR1 SGHTA and CDR2 FQGNSA come from the germline V gene. The data belong to a study of cytomegalovirus exposure and HLA in healthy donors. In the study overall: Early released data had tens of millions of unique TCRs, all coming from HLA-typed donors.

The PCR had 60 Vbeta and 13 Jbeta primers. TCRdb's table, derived via immunoSEQ multiplex PCR, lists solely in-frame clones and lacks some. The specimen's table records about 55,000 clones. The receptor was derived from a man aged 50 to 59 in good health and CMV-seropositive. The gene calls are TRBV7-2 and TRBJ2-7; 11 positions agree with TRBD2. The sample was PBMCs. The CDR3 DNA follows: TGTGCCAGCAGCTTGACTGGGACTAGCGGAACTTACGAGCAGTACTTC. It specifies CASSLTGTSGTYEQYF.